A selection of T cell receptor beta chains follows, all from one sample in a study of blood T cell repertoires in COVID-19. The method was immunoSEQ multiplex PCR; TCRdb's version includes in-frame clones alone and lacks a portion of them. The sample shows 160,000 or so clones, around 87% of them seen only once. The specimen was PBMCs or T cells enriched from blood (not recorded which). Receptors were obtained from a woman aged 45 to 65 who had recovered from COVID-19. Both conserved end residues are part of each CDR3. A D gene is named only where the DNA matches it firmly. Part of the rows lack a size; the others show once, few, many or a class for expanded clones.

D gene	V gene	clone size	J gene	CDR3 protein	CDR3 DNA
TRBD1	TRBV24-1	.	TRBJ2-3	CATSDPTRQTGFSSDTQYF	TGTGCCACCAGTGATCCAACCCGACAGACAGGGTTCTCATCAGATACGCAGTATTTT
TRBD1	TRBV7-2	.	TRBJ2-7	CASSSTGTVYRQYF	TGTGCCAGCAGCTCCACCGGGACAGTTTATCGGCAGTACTTC
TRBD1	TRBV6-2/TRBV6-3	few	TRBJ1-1	CASSYSGQGTEAFF	TGTGCCAGCAGTTACTCTGGACAGGGCACTGAAGCTTTCTTT
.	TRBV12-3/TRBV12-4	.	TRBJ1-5	CASGLQSNQPQHF	TGTGCCAGCGGCTTACAAAGCAATCAGCCCCAGCATTTT
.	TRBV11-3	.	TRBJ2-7	CASSLAGITYEQYF	TGTGCCAGCAGCTTAGCGGGGATTACCTACGAGCAGTACTTC
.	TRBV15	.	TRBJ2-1	CATSSDRSSYNEQFF	TGTGCCACCAGCTCTGACAGGAGCTCCTACAATGAGCAGTTCTTC
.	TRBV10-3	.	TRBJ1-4	CAISITATNEKLFF	TGTGCCATCAGTATAACTGCAACTAATGAAAAACTGTTTTTT
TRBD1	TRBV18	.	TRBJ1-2	CASSRLDRQGYGYTF	TGTGCCAGCTCACGATTGGACAGGCAGGGGTATGGCTACACCTTC
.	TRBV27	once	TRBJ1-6	CASSLIGGAYNSPLHF	TGTGCCAGCAGTCTCATAGGGGGGGCCTATAATTCACCCCTCCACTTT
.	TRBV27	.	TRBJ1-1	CASSFLGAEAFF	TGTGCCAGCAGTTTTCTAGGGGCTGAAGCTTTCTTT
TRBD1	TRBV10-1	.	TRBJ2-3	CASSARGPGLDTQYF	TGCGCCAGCAGTGCGAGGGGGCCAGGTTTAGATACGCAGTATTTT
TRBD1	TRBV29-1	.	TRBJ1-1	CSVTIEGTGRRTEAFF	TGCAGCGTTACCATTGAGGGGACAGGGAGAAGGACTGAAGCTTTCTTT
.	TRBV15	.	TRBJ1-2	CATSTGTIKIDYGYTF	TGTGCCACCAGCACCGGGACAATCAAAATAGACTATGGCTACACCTTC
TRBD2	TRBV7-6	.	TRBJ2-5	CASSLKGLAPKETQYF	TGTGCCAGCAGCCTCAAGGGACTAGCCCCCAAAGAGACCCAGTACTTC
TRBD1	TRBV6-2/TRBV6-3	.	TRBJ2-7	CASSSLDRVDEQYF	TGTGCCAGCAGTTCTTTGGACAGGGTAGACGAGCAGTACTTC
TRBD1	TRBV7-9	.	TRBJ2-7	CASSETGGVYEQYF	TGTGCCAGCAGCGAGACAGGGGGCGTATACGAGCAGTACTTC
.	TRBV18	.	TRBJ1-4	CASSRGGGEKLFF	TGTGCCAGCTCACGGGGAGGAGGCGAAAAACTGTTTTTT
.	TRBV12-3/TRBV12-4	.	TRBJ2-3	CASSPPGRDTQYF	TGTGCCAGCAGTCCCCCTGGGAGGGATACGCAGTATTTT
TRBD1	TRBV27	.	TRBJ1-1	CASSSDRVGTEAFF	TGTGCCAGCAGTTCAGACAGGGTGGGCACTGAAGCTTTCTTT
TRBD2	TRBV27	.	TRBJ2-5	CASRAVGAGEETQYF	TGTGCCAGCAGGGCCGTTGGAGCGGGGGAAGAGACCCAGTACTTC
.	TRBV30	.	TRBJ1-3	CAWSVQTSGNTIYF	TGTGCCTGGAGTGTACAGACCTCTGGAAACACCATATATTTT
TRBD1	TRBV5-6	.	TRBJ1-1	CASSPPGQRNTEAFF	TGTGCCAGCAGCCCGCCGGGACAGAGGAACACTGAAGCTTTCTTT
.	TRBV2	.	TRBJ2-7	CASSEGGFSYEQYF	TGTGCCAGCAGTGAAGGCGGTTTCTCCTACGAGCAGTACTTC
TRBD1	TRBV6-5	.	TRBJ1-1	CASRPGGQGTEAFF	TGTGCCAGCAGGCCGGGTGGACAGGGCACTGAAGCTTTCTTT
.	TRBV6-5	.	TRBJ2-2	CATFFGQTNTGELFF	TGTGCCACCTTTTTCGGACAGACGAACACCGGGGAGCTGTTTTTT
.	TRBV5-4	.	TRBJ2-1	CASSSGGLTSSYNEQFF	TGTGCCAGCAGCTCTGGAGGGCTTACGAGCTCCTACAATGAGCAGTTCTTC
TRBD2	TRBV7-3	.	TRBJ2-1	CASSLIGGGNYNEQFF	TGTGCCAGCAGCTTAATCGGGGGAGGGAACTACAATGAGCAGTTCTTC
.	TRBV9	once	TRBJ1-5	CASSVLPGNQPQHF	TGTGCCAGCAGCGTACTCCCCGGCAATCAGCCCCAGCATTTT
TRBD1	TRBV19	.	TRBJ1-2	CASRPTGTGSGYTF	TGTGCCAGTAGGCCGACAGGGACGGGAAGCGGCTACACCTTC
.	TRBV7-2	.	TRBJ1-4	CASSLGGGRGAEKLFF	TGTGCCAGCAGCTTAGGGGGGGGCAGGGGAGCTGAAAAACTGTTTTTT
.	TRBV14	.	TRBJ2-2	CASSQRQRDTGELFF	TGTGCCAGCAGCCAACGTCAGCGAGACACCGGGGAGCTGTTTTTT
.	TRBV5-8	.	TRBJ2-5	CASSLPSPGKETQYF	TGTGCCAGCAGCTTGCCTTCGCCAGGAAAGGAGACCCAGTACTTC
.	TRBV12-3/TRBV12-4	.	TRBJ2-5	CASSYTNQETQYF	TGTGCCAGCAGTTACACCAACCAAGAGACCCAGTACTTC
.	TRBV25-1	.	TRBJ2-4	CASSRGKGLGKNIQYF	TGTGCCAGCAGTAGAGGGAAAGGTCTAGGCAAAAACATTCAGTACTTC
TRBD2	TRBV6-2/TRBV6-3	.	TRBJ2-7	CASSYRAGGSQQYF	TGTGCCAGCAGTTACCGAGCGGGGGGTTCACAGCAGTACTTC
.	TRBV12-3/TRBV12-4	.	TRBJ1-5	CASRETVNQPQHF	TGTGCCAGCAGAGAGACAGTTAATCAGCCCCAGCATTTT
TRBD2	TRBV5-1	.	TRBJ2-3	CASSPGLAGPAGTQYF	TGCGCCAGCAGCCCGGGACTAGCGGGTCCCGCAGGGACGCAGTATTTT
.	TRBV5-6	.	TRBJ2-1	CASSLGGSSYNEQFF	TGTGCCAGCAGCTTAGGGGGAAGCTCCTACAATGAGCAGTTCTTC
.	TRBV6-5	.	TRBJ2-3	CASSYSRGDTQYF	TGTGCCAGCAGTTACTCCCGGGGAGATACGCAGTATTTT
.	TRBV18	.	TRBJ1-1	CASSPPGQTNTEAFF	TGTGCCAGCTCTCCTCCAGGACAGACGAACACTGAAGCTTTCTTT
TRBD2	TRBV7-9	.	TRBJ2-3	CASSPPGLAGGQADTQYF	TGTGCCAGCAGCCCGCCGGGACTAGCGGGGGGGCAGGCAGATACGCAGTATTTT
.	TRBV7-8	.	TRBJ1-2	CASSRDSIYSYTF	TGTGCCAGCAGCCGAGACAGCATCTATAGCTACACCTTC
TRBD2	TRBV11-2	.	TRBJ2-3	CASSLGTSLNTQYF	TGTGCCAGCAGCTTAGGGACTAGCCTAAATACGCAGTATTTT
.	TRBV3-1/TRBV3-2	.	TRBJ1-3	CASSQVLGASSGNTIYF	TGTGCCAGCAGCCAAGTTCTGGGGGCCTCCTCTGGAAACACCATATATTTT
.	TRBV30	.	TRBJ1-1	CAWNPGGAEATEAFF	TGTGCCTGGAACCCGGGGGGCGCGGAGGCCACTGAAGCTTTCTTT
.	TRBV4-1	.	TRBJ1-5	CASSQGVTTGSNQPQHF	TGCGCCAGCAGCCAAGGGGTCACCACGGGTAGCAATCAGCCCCAGCATTTT
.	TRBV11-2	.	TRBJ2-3	CASSLDLGTDTQYF	TGTGCCAGCAGCTTAGATCTTGGCACAGATACGCAGTATTTT
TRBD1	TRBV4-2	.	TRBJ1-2	CASSQDLRGQPNYGYTF	TGTGCCAGCAGCCAAGATCTTCGGGGACAGCCGAACTATGGCTACACCTTC
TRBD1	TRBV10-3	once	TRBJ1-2	CAISDGTGPYIF	TGTGCCATCAGTGATGGGACAGGGCCGTACATCTTC
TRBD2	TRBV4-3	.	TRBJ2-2	CASSRLGGGTGELFF	TGCGCCAGCAGCCGCCTTGGGGGGGGAACCGGGGAGCTGTTTTTT